This T cell receptor beta chain derives from a study of shared clonotypes between healthy human individuals. As defined, naive CD8 cells were CD45RO-negative and positively selected for CCR7, with terminally differentiated effector memory CD45RA+ cells excluded. Adult donors, all healthy and HIV-negative, had no recent acute infections or vaccinations. CDR1 is SGHRS and CDR2 is YFSETQ in the germline V gene. This CDR3 is built from 14 residues. Between the trimmed V and J ends, which lost 0 bases and 4 bases, there was a span of 9 bases. Study-wide findings and caveats: Of the naive CD4 clonotypes, approximately 5% were shared across a few donors. Some clonotypes were shared by all four sorted-subset donors, while others were not shared. The non-shared ones had lower generation probabilities than the shared ones.

To note about this clone: Its antigen is currently unknown.

Produced via immunoSEQ multiplex PCR; TCRdb's table is partial and in-frame only. In the table there are hundreds of thousands of clones, under 95% of which are singletons. The source material was naive CD8+ T cells sorted from blood. The chain links TRBV5-1 to TRBJ2-3, with D possibly matching TRBD2 (5 bases). This clonotype originated in a man aged 25-45 years in good health. The CDR3 nucleotides are TGCGCCAGCAGCTTGGACGGGGAAGCAGATACGCAGTATTTT. This sequence encodes CASSLDGEADTQYF.